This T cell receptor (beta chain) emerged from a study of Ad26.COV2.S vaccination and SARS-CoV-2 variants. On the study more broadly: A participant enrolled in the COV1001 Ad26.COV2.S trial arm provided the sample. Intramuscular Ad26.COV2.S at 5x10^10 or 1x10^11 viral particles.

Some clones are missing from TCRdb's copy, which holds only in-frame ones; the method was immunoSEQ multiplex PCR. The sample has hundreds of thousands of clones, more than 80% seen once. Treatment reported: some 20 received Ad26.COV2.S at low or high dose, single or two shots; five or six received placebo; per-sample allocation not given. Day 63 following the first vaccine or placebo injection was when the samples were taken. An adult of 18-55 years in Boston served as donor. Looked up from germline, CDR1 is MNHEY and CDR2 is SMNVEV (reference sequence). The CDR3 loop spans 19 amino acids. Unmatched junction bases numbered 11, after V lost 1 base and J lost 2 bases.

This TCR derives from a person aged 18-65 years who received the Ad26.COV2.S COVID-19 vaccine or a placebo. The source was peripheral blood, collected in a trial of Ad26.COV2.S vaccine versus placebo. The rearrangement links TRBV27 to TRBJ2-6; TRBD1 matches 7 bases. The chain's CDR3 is CASSLLVGQSPPGANVLTF. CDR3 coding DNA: TGTGCCAGCAGTTTATTGGTGGGACAGAGCCCCCCTGGGGCCAACGTCCTGACTTTC.